These T cell receptor beta chains were read from a single sample in a study of T-cell reconstitution after alpha-beta-depleted transplantation in children. Via MiXCR, TCRdb re-called the PCR reads, giving one row per CDR3 protein. The table shows 250,000 to 300,000 distinct CDR3 sequences, with 6.5% to 9% occurring only once. Sequenced material: peripheral blood, taken 360 days after TCRalphabeta/CD19-depleted stem cell transplant. Every receptor here comes from a female patient aged 2-10 years who had a stem cell transplant for Fanconi anemia, so the T cells may come from the graft donor. Each CDR3 is given with its conserved first and last residue. D genes are given only for firm matches. Rows give clone size only sometimes, using once, few, many, or a class for an expanded clone.

cdr3_nt: TGTGCCAGCAGTTTGCCGGGGGGCGAGGGCAATCAGCCCCAGCATTTT
cdr3_aa: CASSLPGGEGNQPQHF
j_call: TRBJ1-5
v_call: TRBV28
d_call: .
clone_size: few

cdr3_nt: TGTGCCAGCAGTTCCACAGTTGCCTACGAGCAGTACTTC
cdr3_aa: CASSSTVAYEQYF
j_call: TRBJ2-7
v_call: TRBV27
d_call: .
clone_size: many

cdr3_nt: TGCGCCAGCAGCTCGGTTTCTAGCTTATCCTACAATGAGCAGTTCTTC
cdr3_aa: CASSSVSSLSYNEQFF
j_call: TRBJ2-1
v_call: TRBV5-1
d_call: .
clone_size: many

cdr3_nt: TGTGCCAGCAGACCCGGGGGCTTAATGACTGAAGCTTTCTTT
cdr3_aa: CASRPGGLMTEAFF
j_call: TRBJ1-1
v_call: TRBV28
d_call: .
clone_size: .

cdr3_nt: TGCAGTGCACAAATCCGGGACCAGGGAAACACCATATATTTT
cdr3_aa: CSAQIRDQGNTIYF
j_call: TRBJ1-3
v_call: TRBV20-1
d_call: .
clone_size: .

cdr3_nt: TGTGCCAGCAGCTTGGACCCCGGGGCACCCACTGAAGCTTTCTTT
cdr3_aa: CASSLDPGAPTEAFF
j_call: TRBJ1-1
v_call: TRBV5-4
d_call: .
clone_size: .

cdr3_nt: TGTGCCATGTTAACCGGGGAGACGCCCTATGGCTACACCTTC
cdr3_aa: CAMLTGETPYGYTF
j_call: TRBJ1-2
v_call: TRBV10-3
d_call: .
clone_size: many

cdr3_nt: TGTGCCAGCAGCAAATCCAGGGCGAATGAGCAGTTCTTC
cdr3_aa: CASSKSRANEQFF
j_call: TRBJ2-1
v_call: TRBV27
d_call: .
clone_size: .

cdr3_nt: TGCAGTGGGACCCCCGGGACAGGCCAAGAGACCCAGTACTTC
cdr3_aa: CSGTPGTGQETQYF
j_call: TRBJ2-5
v_call: TRBV20-1
d_call: TRBD1
clone_size: few

cdr3_nt: TGTGCCAGCATGAGAACTCCCGGGACAGGGACAGATACGCAGTATTTT
cdr3_aa: CASMRTPGTGTDTQYF
j_call: TRBJ2-3
v_call: TRBV2
d_call: TRBD1
clone_size: few

cdr3_nt: TGTGCCAGCACGGGACTAGGGGGCACAGATACGCAGTATTTT
cdr3_aa: CASTGLGGTDTQYF
j_call: TRBJ2-3
v_call: TRBV2
d_call: TRBD2
clone_size: .

cdr3_nt: TGCGCCAGCAGTGATCTGCAGGGGAACACCGGGGAGCTGTTTTTT
cdr3_aa: CASSDLQGNTGELFF
j_call: TRBJ2-2
v_call: TRBV10-1
d_call: .
clone_size: .

cdr3_nt: TGCGCCAGCAGCTCAGTTCCTACCCACAGGAACACTGAAGCTTTCTTT
cdr3_aa: CASSSVPTHRNTEAFF
j_call: TRBJ1-1
v_call: TRBV5-1
d_call: .
clone_size: many

cdr3_nt: TGTGCCAGCAGCTTATTTGGCCCCTTCGAGCAGTACTTC
cdr3_aa: CASSLFGPFEQYF
j_call: TRBJ2-7
v_call: TRBV7-2
d_call: .
clone_size: .

cdr3_nt: TGCGCCAGCACCCTAGACTTGATCACAGATACGCAGTATTTT
cdr3_aa: CASTLDLITDTQYF
j_call: TRBJ2-3
v_call: TRBV5-1
d_call: .
clone_size: many

cdr3_nt: TGTGCCAGCAGCTTAGTTGTTAGCGCCCACAATGAGCAGTTCTTC
cdr3_aa: CASSLVVSAHNEQFF
j_call: TRBJ2-1
v_call: TRBV7-9
d_call: .
clone_size: many

cdr3_nt: TGTGCCAGCAGTCGACTAGCGGGAGTAGCTGAGCAGTACTTC
cdr3_aa: CASSRLAGVAEQYF
j_call: TRBJ2-7
v_call: TRBV27
d_call: TRBD2
clone_size: many

cdr3_nt: TGTGCCAGCAGCTCGCAGCCACTGAACACTGAAGCTTTCTTT
cdr3_aa: CASSSQPLNTEAFF
j_call: TRBJ1-1
v_call: TRBV12-3/TRBV12-4
d_call: .
clone_size: .

cdr3_nt: TGTGCCAGCAGCTTTAGTGATACAGGGTTCGATGGCTACACCTTC
cdr3_aa: CASSFSDTGFDGYTF
j_call: TRBJ1-2
v_call: TRBV7-6
d_call: .
clone_size: .

cdr3_nt: TGCGCCAGCAGCCACCCGGGACAGGGAAGCACAGATACGCAGTATTTT
cdr3_aa: CASSHPGQGSTDTQYF
j_call: TRBJ2-3
v_call: TRBV4-1
d_call: TRBD1
clone_size: .

cdr3_nt: TGTGCCAGCAGTCAGGGGGCAGATACGCAGTATTTT
cdr3_aa: CASSQGADTQYF
j_call: TRBJ2-3
v_call: TRBV6-6
d_call: TRBD1
clone_size: .

cdr3_nt: TGTGCCAGCAGTTTAACCGGGACACCCAACACTGAAGCTTTCTTT
cdr3_aa: CASSLTGTPNTEAFF
j_call: TRBJ1-1
v_call: TRBV6-5
d_call: .
clone_size: few

cdr3_nt: TGTGCCAGCAGGAGTACTAGGGTCGGGGAGCTGTTTTTT
cdr3_aa: CASRSTRVGELFF
j_call: TRBJ2-2
v_call: TRBV6-5
d_call: .
clone_size: many

cdr3_nt: TGCGCCAGCAGCTTGGTGTGGGGGTTAGAGACCCAGTACTTC
cdr3_aa: CASSLVWGLETQYF
j_call: TRBJ2-5
v_call: TRBV5-1
d_call: .
clone_size: .

cdr3_nt: TGTGCCAGCAGCTTCGACGCACCGGGAGGTGGGGAGACCCAGTACTTC
cdr3_aa: CASSFDAPGGGETQYF
j_call: TRBJ2-5
v_call: TRBV7-2
d_call: TRBD2
clone_size: many

cdr3_nt: TGTGCCAGCTCATTGGGACTAGCGGGGTCGGGAGATACGCAGTATTTT
cdr3_aa: CASSLGLAGSGDTQYF
j_call: TRBJ2-3
v_call: TRBV18
d_call: TRBD2
clone_size: few